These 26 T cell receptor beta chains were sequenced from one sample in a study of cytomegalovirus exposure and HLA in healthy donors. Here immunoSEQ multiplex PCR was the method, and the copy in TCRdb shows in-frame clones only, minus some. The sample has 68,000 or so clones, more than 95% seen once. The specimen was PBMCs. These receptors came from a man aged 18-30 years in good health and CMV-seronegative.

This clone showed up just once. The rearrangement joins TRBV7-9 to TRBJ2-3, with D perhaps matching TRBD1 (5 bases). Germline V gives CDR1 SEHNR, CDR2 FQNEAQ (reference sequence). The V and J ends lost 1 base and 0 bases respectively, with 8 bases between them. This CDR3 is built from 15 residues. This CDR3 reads CASSLDRSSTDTQYF. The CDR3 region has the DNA TGTGCCAGCAGCTTAGACAGGTCTAGCACAGATACGCAGTATTTT.

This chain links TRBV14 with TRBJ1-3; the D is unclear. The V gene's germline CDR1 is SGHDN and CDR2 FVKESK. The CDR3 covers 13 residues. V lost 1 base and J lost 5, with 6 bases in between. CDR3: CASSQGARNTIYF. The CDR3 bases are TGTGCCAGCAGCCAAGGCGCCCGAAACACCATATATTTT.

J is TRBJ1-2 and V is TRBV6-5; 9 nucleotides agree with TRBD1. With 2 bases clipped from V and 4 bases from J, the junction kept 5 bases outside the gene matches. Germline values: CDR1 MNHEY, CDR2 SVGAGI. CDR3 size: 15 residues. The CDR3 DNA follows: TGTGCCAGCAGTTACCCGGGACAGGGCTTCTATGGCTACACCTTC. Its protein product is CASSYPGQGFYGYTF.

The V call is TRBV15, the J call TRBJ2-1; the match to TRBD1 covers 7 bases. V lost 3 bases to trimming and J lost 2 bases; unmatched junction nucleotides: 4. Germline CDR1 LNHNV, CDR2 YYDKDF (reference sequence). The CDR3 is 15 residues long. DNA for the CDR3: TGTGCCACCAGCAGTACAGGGGACCCCTACAATGAGCAGTTCTTC. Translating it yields CATSSTGDPYNEQFF.

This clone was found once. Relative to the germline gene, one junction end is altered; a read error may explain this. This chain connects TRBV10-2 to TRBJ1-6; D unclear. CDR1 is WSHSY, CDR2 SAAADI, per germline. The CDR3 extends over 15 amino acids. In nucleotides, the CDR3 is TGCGCCAGCAGTGAGTCGACTGGTTATAATTCACCCCTCCGCTTT. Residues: CASSESTGYNSPLRF.

The CDR3 region has the DNA TGTGCCAGCAGCCCGGGACAGGGCGAAGGCAAAAACATTCAGTACTTC. Translating gives CASSPGQGEGKNIQYF. The chain recombines TRBV2 with TRBJ2-4, with 9 bases identical to TRBD1. CDR1 is SNHLY and CDR2 is FYNNEI in the germline V gene. The CDR3 extends over 16 amino acids. Germline trimming cut 6 bases from V and 3 bases from J; bases unmatched to any gene: 9.

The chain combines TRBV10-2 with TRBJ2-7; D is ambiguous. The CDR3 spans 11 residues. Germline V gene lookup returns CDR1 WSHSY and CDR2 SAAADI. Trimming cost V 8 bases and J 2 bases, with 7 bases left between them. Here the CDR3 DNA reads TGCGCCAGCTCAGATACCTACGAGCAGTACTTC. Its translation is CASSDTYEQYF.

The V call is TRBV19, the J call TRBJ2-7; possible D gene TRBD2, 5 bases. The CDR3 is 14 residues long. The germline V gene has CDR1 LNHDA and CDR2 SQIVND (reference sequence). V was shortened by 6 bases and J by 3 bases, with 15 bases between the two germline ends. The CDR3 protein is CASRGTVTSYEQYF. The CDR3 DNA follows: TGTGCCAGTAGGGGCACAGTTACTAGCTACGAGCAGTACTTC.

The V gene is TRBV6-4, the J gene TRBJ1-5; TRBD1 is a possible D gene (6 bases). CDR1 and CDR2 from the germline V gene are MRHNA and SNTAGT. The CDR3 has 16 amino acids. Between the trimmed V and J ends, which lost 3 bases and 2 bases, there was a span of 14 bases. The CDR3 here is CASSDPGGEGNQPQHF. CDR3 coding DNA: TGTGCCAGCAGTGATCCGGGGGGCGAGGGCAATCAGCCCCAGCATTTT.

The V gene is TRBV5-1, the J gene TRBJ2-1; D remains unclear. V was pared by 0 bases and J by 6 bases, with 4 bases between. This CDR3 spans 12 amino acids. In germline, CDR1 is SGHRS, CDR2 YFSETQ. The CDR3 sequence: CASSLGLNEQFF. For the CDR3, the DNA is TGCGCCAGCAGCTTGGGGCTCAATGAGCAGTTCTTC. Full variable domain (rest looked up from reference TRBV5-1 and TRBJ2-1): KAGVTQTPRYLIKTRGQQVTLSCSPISGHRSVSWYQQTPGQGLQFLFEYFSETQRNKGNFPGRFSGRQFSNSRSEMNVSTLELGDSALYLCASSLGLNEQFFGPGTRLTVL.

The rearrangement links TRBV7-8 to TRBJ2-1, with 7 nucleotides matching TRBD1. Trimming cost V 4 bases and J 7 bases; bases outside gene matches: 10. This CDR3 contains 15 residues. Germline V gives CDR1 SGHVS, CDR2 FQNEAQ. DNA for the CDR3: TGTGCCAGCAGCTCCAGACAGGGCCGACCTAATGAGCAGTTCTTC. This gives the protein CASSSRQGRPNEQFF.

In DNA, the CDR3 is TGTGCCAGCACTCCTACAGGGAACTATGGCTACACCTTC. Protein: CASTPTGNYGYTF. The V gene is TRBV6-5, the J gene TRBJ1-2; D is possibly TRBD1 (6 bases). The V gene's germline CDR1 is MNHEY and CDR2 SVGAGI. V was pared by 7 bases and J by 2 bases, with 11 bases between. CDR3 length: 13 residues.

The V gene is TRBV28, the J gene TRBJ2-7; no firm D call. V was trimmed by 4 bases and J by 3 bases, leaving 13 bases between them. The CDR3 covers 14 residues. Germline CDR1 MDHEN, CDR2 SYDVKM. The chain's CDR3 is CASSSPQVYYEQYF. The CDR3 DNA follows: TGTGCCAGCAGTTCCCCGCAGGTCTACTACGAGCAGTACTTC.

The chain's CDR3 is CASSDPWGPLGTDTQYF. The CDR3, as DNA: TGTGCCAGCAGTGACCCATGGGGGCCCCTGGGAACAGATACGCAGTATTTT. V and J are TRBV6-4 and TRBJ2-3; tentative D call: TRBD1 (6 bases). CDR1 MRHNA and CDR2 SNTAGT come from the germline V gene. The V and J ends lost 2 bases and 3 bases respectively, with 18 bases between them. CDR3 length: 17 residues.

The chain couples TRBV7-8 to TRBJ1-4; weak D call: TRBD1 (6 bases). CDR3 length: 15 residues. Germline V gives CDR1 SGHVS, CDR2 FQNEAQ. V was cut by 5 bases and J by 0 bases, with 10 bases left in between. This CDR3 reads CASSPRTATNEKLFF. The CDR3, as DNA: TGTGCCAGCAGCCCACGGACAGCAACTAATGAAAAACTGTTTTTT.

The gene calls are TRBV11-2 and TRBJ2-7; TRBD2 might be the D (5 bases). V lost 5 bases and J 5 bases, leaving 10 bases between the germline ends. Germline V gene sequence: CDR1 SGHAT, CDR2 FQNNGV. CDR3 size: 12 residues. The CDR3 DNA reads TGTGCCAGCAGCCCGGGGAAGAACGAGCAGTACTTC. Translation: CASSPGKNEQYF.

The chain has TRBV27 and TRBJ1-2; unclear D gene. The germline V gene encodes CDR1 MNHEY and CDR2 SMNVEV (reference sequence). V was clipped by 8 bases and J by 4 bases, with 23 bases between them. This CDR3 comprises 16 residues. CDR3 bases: TGTGCCAGCGTCTCACGAGGAGGGAAGGGTATCTATGGCTACACCTTC. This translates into CASVSRGGKGIYGYTF.

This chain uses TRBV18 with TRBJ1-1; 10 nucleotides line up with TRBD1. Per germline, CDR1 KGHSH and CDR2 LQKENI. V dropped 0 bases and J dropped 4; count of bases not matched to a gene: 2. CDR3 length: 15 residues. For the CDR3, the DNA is TGTGCCAGCTCACCACCGGGACAGGGGTTCACTGAAGCTTTCTTT. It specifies CASSPPGQGFTEAFF.

The CDR3 DNA sequence: TGCGCCAGCAGGTTTAGCGGTAGCTCCTACAATGAGCAGTTCTTC. Amino acid sequence: CASRFSGSSYNEQFF. The chain combines TRBV5-1 with TRBJ2-1; a weak D match, TRBD2 (6 bases). The CDR3 has 15 residues. CDR1 SGHRS and CDR2 YFSETQ come from the germline V gene. Trimming cost V 5 bases and J 0 bases, with 12 bases left between them. Using reference TRBV5-1 and TRBJ2-1 for the parts outside the CDR3, the full variable domain is KAGVTQTPRYLIKTRGQQVTLSCSPISGHRSVSWYQQTPGQGLQFLFEYFSETQRNKGNFPGRFSGRQFSNSRSEMNVSTLELGDSALYLCASRFSGSSYNEQFFGPGTRLTVL.

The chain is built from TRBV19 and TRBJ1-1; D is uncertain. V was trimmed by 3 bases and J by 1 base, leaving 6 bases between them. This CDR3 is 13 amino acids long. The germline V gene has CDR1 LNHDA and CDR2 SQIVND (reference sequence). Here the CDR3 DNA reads TGTGCCAGTAGTATCACGGGGAACACTGAAGCTTTCTTT. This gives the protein CASSITGNTEAFF.

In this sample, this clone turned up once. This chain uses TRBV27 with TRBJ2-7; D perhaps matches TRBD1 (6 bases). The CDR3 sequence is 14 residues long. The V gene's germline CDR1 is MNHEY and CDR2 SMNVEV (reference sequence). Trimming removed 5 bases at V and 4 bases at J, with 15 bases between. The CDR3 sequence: CASSLAGTGYEQYF. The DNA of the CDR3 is TGTGCCAGCAGTCTTGCCGGTACAGGGTACGAGCAGTACTTC.

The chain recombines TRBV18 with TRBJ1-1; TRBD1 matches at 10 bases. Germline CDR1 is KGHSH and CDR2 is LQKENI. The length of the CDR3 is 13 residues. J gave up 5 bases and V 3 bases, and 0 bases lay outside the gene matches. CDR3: CASSPGQGTEAFF. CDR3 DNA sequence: TGTGCCAGCTCACCGGGACAGGGGACTGAAGCTTTCTTT.

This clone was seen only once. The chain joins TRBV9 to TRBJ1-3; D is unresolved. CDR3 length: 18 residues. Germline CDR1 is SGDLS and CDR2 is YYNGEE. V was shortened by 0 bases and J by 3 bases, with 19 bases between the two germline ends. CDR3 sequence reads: CASSVATDLLGFGNTIYF. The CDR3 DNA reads TGTGCCAGCAGCGTAGCTACTGACTTGTTGGGTTTTGGAAACACCATATATTTT.

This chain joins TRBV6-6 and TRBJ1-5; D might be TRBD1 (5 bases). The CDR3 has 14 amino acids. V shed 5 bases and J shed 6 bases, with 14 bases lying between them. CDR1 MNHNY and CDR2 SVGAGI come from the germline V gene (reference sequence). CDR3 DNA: TGTGCCAGCAGTCCCTCGGGGGGAGGTCAGCCCCAGCATTTT. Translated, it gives CASSPSGGGQPQHF.

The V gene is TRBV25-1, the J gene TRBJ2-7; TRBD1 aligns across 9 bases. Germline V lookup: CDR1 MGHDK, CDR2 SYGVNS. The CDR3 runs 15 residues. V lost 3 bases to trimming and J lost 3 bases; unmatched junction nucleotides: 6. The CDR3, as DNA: TGTGCCAGCAGTGACCCCCGGACAGGGGACTACGAGCAGTACTTC. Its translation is CASSDPRTGDYEQYF.

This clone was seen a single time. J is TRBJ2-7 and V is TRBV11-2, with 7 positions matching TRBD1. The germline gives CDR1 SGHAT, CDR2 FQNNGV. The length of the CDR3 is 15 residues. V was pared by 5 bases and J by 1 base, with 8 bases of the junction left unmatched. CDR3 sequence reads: CASSKAGTASYEQYF. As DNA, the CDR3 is TGTGCCAGCAGCAAAGCCGGGACAGCTTCCTACGAGCAGTACTTC. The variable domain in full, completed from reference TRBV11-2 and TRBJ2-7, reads EAGVAQSPRYKIIEKRQSVAFWCNPISGHATLYWYQQILGQGPKLLIQFQNNGVVDDSQLPKDRFSAERLKGVDSTLKIQPAKLEDSAVYLCASSKAGTASYEQYFGPGTRLTVT.